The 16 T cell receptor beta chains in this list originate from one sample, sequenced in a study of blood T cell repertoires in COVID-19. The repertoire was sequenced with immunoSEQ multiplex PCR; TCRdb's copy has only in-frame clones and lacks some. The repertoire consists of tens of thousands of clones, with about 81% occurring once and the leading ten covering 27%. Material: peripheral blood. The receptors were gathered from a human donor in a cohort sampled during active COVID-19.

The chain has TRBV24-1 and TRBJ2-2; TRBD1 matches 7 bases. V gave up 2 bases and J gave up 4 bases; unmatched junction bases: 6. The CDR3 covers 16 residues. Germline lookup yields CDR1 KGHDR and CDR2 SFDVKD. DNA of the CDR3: TGTGCCACCAGTGATTCCCGGGACAGTCTCACCGGGGAGCTGTTTTTT. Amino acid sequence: CATSDSRDSLTGELFF.

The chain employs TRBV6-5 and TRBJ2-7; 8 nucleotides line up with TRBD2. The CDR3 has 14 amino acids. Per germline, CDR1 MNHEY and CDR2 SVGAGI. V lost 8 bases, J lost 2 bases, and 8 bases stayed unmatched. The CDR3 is CASGRRGVAYEQYF. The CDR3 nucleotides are TGTGCCAGCGGACGGCGGGGGGTTGCCTACGAGCAGTACTTC.

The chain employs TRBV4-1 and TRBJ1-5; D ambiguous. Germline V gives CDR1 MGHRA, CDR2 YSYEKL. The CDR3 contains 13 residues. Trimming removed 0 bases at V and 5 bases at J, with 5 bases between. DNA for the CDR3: TGCGCCAGCAGCCAAGATCGGGATCAGCCCCAGCATTTT. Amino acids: CASSQDRDQPQHF.

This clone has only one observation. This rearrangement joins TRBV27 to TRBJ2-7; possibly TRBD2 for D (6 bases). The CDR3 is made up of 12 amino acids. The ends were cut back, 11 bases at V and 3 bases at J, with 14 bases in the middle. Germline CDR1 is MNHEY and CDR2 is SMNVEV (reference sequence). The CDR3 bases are TGTGCCGGAGGGGACCATTTCTACGAGCAGTACTTC. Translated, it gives CAGGDHFYEQYF.

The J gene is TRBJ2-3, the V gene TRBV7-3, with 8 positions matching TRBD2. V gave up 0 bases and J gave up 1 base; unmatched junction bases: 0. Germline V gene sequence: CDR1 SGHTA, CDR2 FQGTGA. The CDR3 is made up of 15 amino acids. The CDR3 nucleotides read TGTGCCAGCAGCTTAACAGCGGGGGGCACAGATACGCAGTATTTT. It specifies CASSLTAGGTDTQYF.

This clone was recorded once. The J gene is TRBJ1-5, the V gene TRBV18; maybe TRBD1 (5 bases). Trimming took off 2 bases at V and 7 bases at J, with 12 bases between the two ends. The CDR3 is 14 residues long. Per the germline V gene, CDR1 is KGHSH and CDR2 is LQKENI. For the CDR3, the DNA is TGTGCCAGCTCACCAAGGGGAGGGGACCAGCCCCAGCATTTT. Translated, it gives CASSPRGGDQPQHF. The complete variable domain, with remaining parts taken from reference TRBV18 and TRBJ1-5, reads NAGVMQNPRHLVRRRGQEARLRCSPMKGHSHVYWYRQLPEEGLKFMVYLQKENIIDESGMPKERFSAEFPKEGPSILRIQQVVRGDSAAYFCASSPRGGDQPQHFGDGTRLSIL.

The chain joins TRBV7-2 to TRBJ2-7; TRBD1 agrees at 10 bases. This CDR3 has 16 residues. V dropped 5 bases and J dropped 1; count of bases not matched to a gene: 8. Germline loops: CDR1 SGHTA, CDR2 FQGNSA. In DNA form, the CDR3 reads TGTGCCAGCAGCCTCCCCCGGGACAGGGGATCCTACGAGCAGTACTTC. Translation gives CASSLPRDRGSYEQYF.

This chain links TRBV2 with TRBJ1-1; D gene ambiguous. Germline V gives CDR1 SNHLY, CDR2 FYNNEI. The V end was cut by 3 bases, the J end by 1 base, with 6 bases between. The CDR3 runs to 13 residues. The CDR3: CASSESRNTEAFF. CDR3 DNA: TGTGCCAGCAGTGAGAGTAGGAACACTGAAGCTTTCTTT.

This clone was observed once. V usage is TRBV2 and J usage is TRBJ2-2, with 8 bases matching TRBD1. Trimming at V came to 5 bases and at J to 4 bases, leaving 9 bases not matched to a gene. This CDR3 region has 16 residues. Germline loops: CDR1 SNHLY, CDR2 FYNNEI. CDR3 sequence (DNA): TGTGCCAGCAGTTTTTTCGGGACAGGAGGCACCGGGGAGCTGTTTTTT. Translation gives CASSFFGTGGTGELFF.

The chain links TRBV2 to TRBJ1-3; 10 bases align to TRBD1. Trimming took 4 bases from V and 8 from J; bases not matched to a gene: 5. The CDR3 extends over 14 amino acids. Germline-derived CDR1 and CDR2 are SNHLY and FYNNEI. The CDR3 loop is CASSVRGTGDTIYF. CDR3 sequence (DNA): TGTGCCAGCAGTGTGCGCGGGACAGGGGACACCATATATTTT.

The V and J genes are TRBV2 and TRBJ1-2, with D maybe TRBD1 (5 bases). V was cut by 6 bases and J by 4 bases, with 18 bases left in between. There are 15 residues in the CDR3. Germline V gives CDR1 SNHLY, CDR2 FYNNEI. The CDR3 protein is CASSFGSGPFYGYTF. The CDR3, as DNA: TGTGCCAGCAGCTTTGGGTCAGGGCCTTTCTATGGCTACACCTTC.

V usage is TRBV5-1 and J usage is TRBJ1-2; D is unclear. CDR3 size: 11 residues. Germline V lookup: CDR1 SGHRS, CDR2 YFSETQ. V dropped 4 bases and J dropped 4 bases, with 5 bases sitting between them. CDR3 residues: CASSEGYGYTF. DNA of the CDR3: TGCGCCAGCAGCGAGGGCTATGGCTACACCTTC.

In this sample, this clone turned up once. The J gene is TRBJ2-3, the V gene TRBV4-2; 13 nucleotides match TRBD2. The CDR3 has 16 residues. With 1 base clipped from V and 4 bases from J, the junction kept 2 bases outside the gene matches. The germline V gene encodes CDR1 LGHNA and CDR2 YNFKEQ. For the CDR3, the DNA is TGTGCCAGCAGCCAAGCACTAGCGGGGGGGCCAGATACGCAGTATTTT. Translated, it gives CASSQALAGGPDTQYF.

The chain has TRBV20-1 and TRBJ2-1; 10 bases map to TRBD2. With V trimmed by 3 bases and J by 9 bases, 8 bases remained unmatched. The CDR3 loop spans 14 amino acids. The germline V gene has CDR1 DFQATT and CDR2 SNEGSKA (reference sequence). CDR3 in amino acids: CSASKLAGRSEQFF. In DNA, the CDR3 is TGCAGTGCTAGTAAACTAGCGGGGCGTAGTGAGCAGTTCTTC.

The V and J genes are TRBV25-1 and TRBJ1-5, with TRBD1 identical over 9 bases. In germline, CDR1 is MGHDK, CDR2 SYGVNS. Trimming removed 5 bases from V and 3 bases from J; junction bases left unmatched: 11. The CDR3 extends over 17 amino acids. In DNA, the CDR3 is TGTGCCAGCAGTCCCCCCGGTGGGACAGGGTCCAATCAGCCCCAGCATTTT. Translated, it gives CASSPPGGTGSNQPQHF.

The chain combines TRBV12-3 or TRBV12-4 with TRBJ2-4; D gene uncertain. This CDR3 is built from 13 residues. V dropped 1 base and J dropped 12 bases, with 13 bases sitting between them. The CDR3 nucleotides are TGTGCCAGCAGTTTAGGGCTCCCGGGTGATCAGTACTTC. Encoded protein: CASSLGLPGDQYF.